This is a list of T cell receptor beta chains from one sample in a study of CD8 T cells in Susac syndrome. TCRdb reanalysed the immunoSEQ multiplex PCR reads using MiXCR and keeps one entry per CDR3 protein. Of 200,000 or so distinct CDR3 sequences detected, roughly 94% appear once; the ten largest clones hold 0.15% to 0.2%. Specimen: CD8+ T cells from PBMCs. The receptors come from a human donor with Susac syndrome. Both conserved end residues are part of each CDR3. The D gene is left open where the match is weak. For some rows the clone size is stated as once, few or many, or as a class when expanded; others skip it.

>.|TRBJ2-5|once|TRBV7-9
CASSLLGETQYF
TGTGCCAGCAGCTTACTCGGGGAGACCCAGTACTTC
>TRBD1|TRBJ1-1|once|TRBV6-5
CASSYQNRGEAFF
TGTGCCAGCAGTTACCAAAACAGGGGCGAGGCTTTCTTT
>TRBD2|TRBJ2-6|.|TRBV28
CASGLAVVSGANVLTF
TGTGCCAGCGGACTAGCGGTTGTTTCTGGGGCCAACGTCCTGACTTTC
>.|TRBJ2-3|.|TRBV27
CASRRNREAFADTQYF
TGTGCCAGCAGACGGAACAGGGAAGCGTTTGCAGATACGCAGTATTTT
>.|TRBJ1-1|few|TRBV6-2/TRBV6-3
CASSYQAPEAFF
TGTGCCAGCAGTTATCAAGCGCCTGAAGCTTTCTTT
>.|TRBJ2-7|.|TRBV7-2
CASSLVSRFYEQYF
TGTGCCAGCAGCTTAGTATCCAGGTTCTACGAGCAGTACTTC
>.|TRBJ1-1|.|TRBV5-4
CASSLTADLNTEAFF
TGTGCCAGCAGCTTGACAGCTGACCTGAACACTGAAGCTTTCTTT
>.|TRBJ2-1|.|TRBV2
CASSEWGSKENNEQFF
TGTGCCAGCAGTGAGTGGGGGAGCAAAGAGAACAATGAGCAGTTCTTC
>TRBD1|TRBJ1-1|few|TRBV13
CASSQGQGNTEAFF
TGTGCCAGCAGTCAAGGACAGGGTAACACTGAAGCTTTCTTT
>.|TRBJ2-5|.|TRBV24-1
CATSALWTDRGETQYF
TGTGCCACCAGTGCGCTGTGGACGGACCGCGGGGAGACCCAGTACTTC
>.|TRBJ2-1|.|TRBV5-6
CASSLPNGYNEQFF
TGTGCCAGCAGCTTGCCAAACGGCTACAATGAGCAGTTCTTC
>.|TRBJ1-1|once|TRBV20-1
CSAREGKAAFF
TGCAGTGCTAGAGAGGGAAAAGCGGCTTTCTTT
>TRBD2|TRBJ2-1|.|TRBV9
CASSGLAGGVSYNEQFF
TGTGCCAGCAGCGGCCTAGCGGGGGGGGTCTCCTACAATGAGCAGTTCTTC
>.|TRBJ1-1|once|TRBV28
CASTLRRPENTEAFF
TGTGCCAGCACCTTGCGTCGGCCGGAGAACACTGAAGCTTTCTTT
>.|TRBJ2-7|.|TRBV5-1
CASSLTGPYEQYF
TGCGCCAGCAGCTTAACAGGGCCCTACGAGCAGTACTTC
>.|TRBJ2-5|few|TRBV3-1
CASSQFQETQYF
TGTGCCAGCAGCCAGTTCCAGGAGACCCAGTACTTC
>.|TRBJ2-2|.|TRBV30
CAWLRTSDTGELFF
TGTGCCTGGCTGCGGACTTCAGATACCGGGGAGCTGTTTTTT
>.|TRBJ2-1|once|TRBV9
CASSTRDSRRDQQFF
TGTGCCAGCAGCACTCGGGACTCCCGAAGGGATCAGCAGTTCTTC
>.|TRBJ2-1|.|TRBV20-1
CSLPASEAYTEQFF
TGCAGCCTTCCTGCCTCCGAAGCTTACACTGAGCAGTTCTTC
>.|TRBJ1-2|.|TRBV7-9
CASSADAMIYGYTF
TGTGCCAGCAGCGCAGACGCGATGATCTATGGCTACACCTTC
>TRBD2|TRBJ2-3|.|TRBV20-1
CSARDSGLAGPPSADTQYF
TGCAGTGCTAGAGATAGTGGACTAGCGGGACCCCCATCGGCAGATACGCAGTATTTT
>TRBD1|TRBJ2-7|.|TRBV6-5
CASSYVGQGAYEQYF
TGTGCCAGCAGTTACGTCGGACAGGGGGCCTACGAGCAGTACTTC
>.|TRBJ1-2|.|TRBV7-9
CASNHRTGTTDGYTF
TGTGCCAGCAACCATCGTACCGGGACTACGGATGGCTACACCTTC
>.|TRBJ2-5|.|TRBV24-1
CATSGGAGETQYF
TGTGCCACCAGTGGAGGGGCGGGGGAGACCCAGTACTTC
>.|TRBJ2-7|once|TRBV5-4
CASSLGWDRTYEQYF
TGTGCCAGCAGCTTGGGATGGGACCGCACCTACGAGCAGTACTTC
>TRBD1|TRBJ2-7|.|TRBV7-9
CASSLYGTAPYEQYF
TGTGCCAGCAGCTTATACGGGACAGCACCCTACGAGCAGTACTTC
>TRBD2|TRBJ2-5|.|TRBV27
CASSLKREALGETQYF
TGTGCCAGCAGTTTAAAGCGGGAGGCCCTGGGGGAGACCCAGTACTTC
>.|TRBJ1-2|.|TRBV28
CASSNSVTGDYYGYTF
TGTGCCAGCAGTAATTCGGTGACAGGAGATTACTATGGCTACACCTTC
>.|TRBJ1-5|.|TRBV20-1
CSARVLGGDQPQHF
TGCAGTGCTAGAGTACTAGGGGGGGATCAGCCCCAGCATTTT
>TRBD1|TRBJ1-2|.|TRBV27
CASSFRDRDYGYTF
TGTGCCAGCAGTTTCCGGGACAGAGATTATGGCTACACCTTC
>TRBD2|TRBJ2-2|.|TRBV5-4
CASSLGLAGVTGELFF
TGTGCCAGCAGCTTGGGACTAGCGGGAGTAACCGGGGAGCTGTTTTTT
>.|TRBJ1-4|few|TRBV18
CASSPRQSNEKLFF
TGTGCCAGCTCACCACGACAGAGTAATGAAAAACTGTTTTTT
>TRBD1|TRBJ1-1|.|TRBV30
CAWMDRGTEAFF
TGTGCCTGGATGGACAGGGGCACTGAAGCTTTCTTT
>.|TRBJ1-5|.|TRBV4-1
CASSQDPGDNQPQHF
TGCGCCAGCAGCCAAGATCCGGGGGACAATCAGCCCCAGCATTTT
>.|TRBJ1-1|few|TRBV5-1
CASSLGGSTEAFF
TGTGCCAGCAGCTTGGGAGGTAGCACTGAAGCTTTCTTT
>TRBD1|TRBJ1-4|.|TRBV12-3/TRBV12-4
CASSLQGERKKLFF
TGTGCCAGCAGTTTGCAGGGGGAAAGGAAAAAACTGTTTTTT
>.|TRBJ2-7|.|TRBV7-9
CASSFGRRQLVYEQYF
TGTGCCAGCAGCTTTGGGCGGCGACAGCTAGTATACGAGCAGTACTTC
>TRBD1|TRBJ2-5|.|TRBV20-1
CSARDRGTETQYF
TGCAGTGCTAGGGACAGGGGGACGGAGACCCAGTACTTC
>.|TRBJ1-1|once|TRBV9
CASSEGGGNTEAFF
TGTGCCAGCAGCGAGGGGGGAGGGAACACTGAAGCTTTCTTT
>TRBD2|TRBJ2-7|.|TRBV7-9
CASSSTWRGTSYEQYF
TGTGCCAGCAGCTCCACTTGGCGGGGGACCTCCTACGAGCAGTACTTC
>.|TRBJ1-2|.|TRBV27
CASSSPRQASYGYTF
TGTGCCAGCAGTTCCCCTAGACAGGCGTCCTATGGCTACACCTTC
>.|TRBJ2-1|.|TRBV9
CASSGGPGVSPNEQFF
TGTGCCAGCAGCGGAGGCCCGGGAGTAAGCCCCAATGAGCAGTTCTTC
>.|TRBJ1-1|.|TRBV28
CASTRSGVLAEAFF
TGTGCCAGCACCCGATCAGGGGTGTTGGCTGAAGCTTTCTTT
>TRBD2|TRBJ2-7|.|TRBV10-3
CAISEGLAAAASYEQYF
TGTGCCATCAGTGAAGGACTAGCGGCTGCCGCTTCCTACGAGCAGTACTTC
>.|TRBJ1-1|.|TRBV15
CATSRDTEAFF
TGTGCCACCAGCAGAGACACTGAAGCTTTCTTT
>.|TRBJ1-2|.|TRBV20-1
CSARDHGRGFNGYTF
TGCAGTGCTAGAGATCATGGACGGGGGTTCAATGGCTACACCTTC
>.|TRBJ2-7|.|TRBV2
CASNFRADEQYF
TGTGCCAGCAATTTCCGAGCGGACGAGCAGTACTTC
>.|TRBJ2-5|.|TRBV7-6
CASSVPSGGAEETQYF
TGTGCCAGCAGCGTACCCTCGGGGGGCGCGGAAGAGACCCAGTACTTC
>TRBD2|TRBJ2-5|.|TRBV23-1
CASSLGTSGGNQETQYF
TGCGCCAGCAGTCTAGGGACTAGCGGGGGGAACCAAGAGACCCAGTACTTC
>TRBD1|TRBJ2-2|once|TRBV24-1
CATSDGQAYTGELFF
TGTGCCACCAGTGATGGACAGGCCTACACCGGGGAGCTGTTTTTT